The clone carrying this TCR beta chain was counted between two and nine times. Its antigen is currently unknown. This sample was taken from a study of T cells in Graves' hyperthyroidism and ophthalmopathy. Overall study findings and caveats: Blood also contained most expanded thyroid clonotypes above 0.001.

Researchers defined stable Graves' hyperthyroidism as no ophthalmopathy progression within 18 months. Amplified TCR beta CDR3 regions came from RNA transcripts. The HTBI set primed first-round TCR CDR3 RT-PCR. TCRdb reprocessed the multiplex PCR reads with MiXCR, giving one entry per CDR3 protein. The sample includes under 650,000 distinct CDR3 sequences, around 15% of them seen just once. The trim removed 4 bases at V and 5 bases at J, leaving 1 base unmatched. CDR3 size: 13 residues. Per germline, CDR1 MDHEN and CDR2 SYDVKM. The sample comprised blood. The V and J genes are TRBV28 and TRBJ1-4, with 7 bases fitting TRBD1. This receptor was obtained from a woman aged 25 to 39 with Graves' hyperthyroidism. The CDR3 DNA sequence: TGTGCCAGCAGTTCAGGGGGAAATGAAAAACTGTTTTTT. It specifies CASSSGGNEKLFF.